The T cell receptor (beta chain) described here comes from a study of regulatory T cells in long-lasting Graves disease. The overall study: Over 5 years of antithyroid drugs with positive TSH receptor antibodies was taken to mean persistent Graves' disease.

Time point indicated: persistent/refractory GD, antithyroid drugs over 5 years with positive TRAb. Generation of the TCR library employed RNA extracted from PBMCs. This clonotype was recorded at least ten times. Arm-PCR of CDR3 regions with iRepertoire HTBI primers generated TCR beta libraries. From the multiplex PCR reads, TCRdb called clonotypes with MiXCR, one entry per CDR3 protein. The table has a few hundred thousand distinct CDR3 sequences, around a quarter seen once; the top ten hold about a quarter. This CDR3 is 14 amino acids long. The germline gives CDR1 LGHDT, CDR2 YNNKEL (reference sequence). Trimming shortened V by 0 bases and J by 4 bases, and 9 bases separated the two germline ends.

The sample here was peripheral blood mononuclear cells (PBMCs), taken when the disease was refractory, from a patient treated with antithyroid drugs. The clonotype originates from a female donor with Graves disease. The chain links TRBV3-1 to TRBJ1-1; D call uncertain. The CDR3 protein is CASSQDGGFTEAFF. Here the CDR3 DNA reads TGTGCCAGCAGCCAAGATGGAGGTTTCACTGAAGCTTTCTTT.